This TCR beta chain appears in the sequencing data of a study of OX40 agonist ivuxolimab in advanced cancers. Regarding the research as a whole: The costimulatory receptor OX40 (CD134) was targeted by ivuxolimab, a fully human IgG2 agonistic monoclonal antibody. The purpose of peripheral TCRbeta sequencing was to test whether ivuxolimab changed TCR sequence diversity and led to clonal T-cell expansion. The paper reports the monotherapy dose-escalation portion (N = 52 patients) of the phase I ivuxolimab trial. Prior anti-PD-1, anti-PD-L1 or anti-CTLA-4 therapy was permitted, and checkpoint inhibitors had been received by around 39% of dose-escalation patients. Three dose-escalation patients achieved partial responses, one with hepatocellular carcinoma and two with cutaneous melanoma. Among the roughly 52 dose-escalation patients, approximately 20 had hepatocellular carcinoma, roughly 15 melanoma, 9 renal cell carcinoma and 9 head and neck cancer. Intravenous ivuxolimab was administered to patients every 2 weeks at six dose levels: 0.01, 0.1, 0.3, 1.5, 3 and 10 mg/kg. In the dose-escalation cohort, approximately 82% of patients were male, and the mean age was approximately 64 years, with a range of roughly 23 to 85. General study outcomes and caveats: At doses of 0.1 to 3.0 mg/kg, clonal expansion of both CD4+ and CD8+ blood T cells was observed from baseline to week 6. In the 0.1-3.0 mg/kg groups, partial responders had among the lowest normalized peripheral clonal expansion, particularly in CD8+ T cells. On average, CD8+ T cells showed more expanded clones than CD4+ T cells after ivuxolimab. Antigen specificity was not determined for the clonally expanded peripheral T cells. Low levels of normalized T-cell clonal expansion were also seen in some nonresponding patients.

Genomic DNA was extracted from sorted cells for sequencing of the TCRbeta CDR3 region. The immunoSEQ Assay was used for sequencing of TCRbeta CDR3 regions. This immuneACCESS table, as held by TCRdb, lists in-frame sequences with V and J called but not all clones. Of the missing ones, under half trace to an unresolved V gene in checked studies; the others have no known cause. This sample is represented by tens of thousands of clones; roughly four fifths of them were singletons. The ten largest clones capture roughly 2% of the sample. The trial excluded patients who had a history of autoimmune disease or who were on systemic immunosuppression. Peripheral blood for TCR sequencing was collected from all dose cohorts at baseline, on cycle 4 day 1, and on cycle 7 day 1. Samples were obtained from an open-label, multicenter, first-in-human phase I dose-escalation trial of ivuxolimab. Adults with locally advanced or metastatic melanoma, renal cell, hepatocellular, or head and neck squamous cell carcinoma were enrolled in the trial. Before TCR sequencing, CD4+ and CD8+ T cells were separately sorted from peripheral blood.

This clone is judged medium-sized (0.01 to 0.1%). It lacks a known antigen. Base qualities are not provided; no much larger clone lies one nucleotide away. The V end loses 0 bases and the J end loses 2 bases, and a stretch of 13 bases separates them. Reading the germline V gene gives CDR1 KGHSH and CDR2 LQKENI. The CDR3 runs 16 residues from the cysteine to the phenylalanine. Kept here is only the CDR3 DNA, which spans 48 bases and is read in frame from base 1. The TCR originated in an adult with an advanced solid tumor such as melanoma, head and neck, liver or kidney cancer. The sample was CD4+ or CD8+ T cells sorted from blood, taken in a trial of the OX40 agonist ivuxolimab. The chain links TRBV18 with TRBJ1-1; possibly the D gene is TRBD1, per 6 matching bases. The CDR3 region has the sequence CASSPPGGTTNTEAFF. The nucleotide sequence reads TGTGCCAGCTCACCACCGGGTGGGACAACTAACACTGAAGCTTTCTTT.